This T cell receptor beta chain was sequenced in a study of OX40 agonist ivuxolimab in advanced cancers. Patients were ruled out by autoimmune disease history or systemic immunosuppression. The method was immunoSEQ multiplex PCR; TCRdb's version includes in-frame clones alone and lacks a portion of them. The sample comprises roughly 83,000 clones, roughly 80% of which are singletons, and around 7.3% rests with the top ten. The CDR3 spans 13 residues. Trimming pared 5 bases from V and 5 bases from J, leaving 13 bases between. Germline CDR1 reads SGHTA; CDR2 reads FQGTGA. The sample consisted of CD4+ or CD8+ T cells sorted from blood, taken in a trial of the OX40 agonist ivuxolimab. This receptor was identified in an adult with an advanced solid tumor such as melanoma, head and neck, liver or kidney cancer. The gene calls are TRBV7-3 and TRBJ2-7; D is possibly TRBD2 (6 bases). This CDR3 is CASSPGGGDEQYF. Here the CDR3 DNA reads TGTGCCAGCAGCCCCGGCGGAGGGGACGAGCAGTACTTC.